The 8 T cell receptor beta chains below come from one sample, sequenced in a study of CD8 T cells in ankylosing spondylitis (TCRdb year 2017). Broad study findings and their caveats: Blood from ankylosing spondylitis patients appeared to be characterized by a TCR beta motif made up of about 8 highly homologous amino acid variants.

These receptors have no identified antigens. Libraries were built with 5' RACE. Sequencing took place on an Illumina HiSeq 2500. TCRdb reworked the public reads: Q25 trimming with fastp, MiXCR clone assembly, productive beta chains retained. Each record represents a unique CDR3 protein, reported with the most common genes and DNA among its rows. This sample is represented by 750,000 to 850,000 distinct CDR3 sequences; about 10% of them were singletons. About 0.5% of the sample comes from the top ten. What was sequenced was blood, either unsorted or a sorted T cell fraction (not recorded which). The source of these receptors is a male donor with ankylosing spondylitis.

This clonotype was picked up a small number of times. The rearrangement uses TRBV6-2 or TRBV6-3 and TRBJ2-7, with 7 bases fitting TRBD1. Trimming removed 5 bases from V and 8 bases from J; junction bases left unmatched: 6. The CDR3 consists of 12 residues. Germline-derived CDR1 and CDR2 are MNHEY and SVGEGT. The CDR3 loop reads CASSPRQGQQYF. CDR3 in DNA: TGTGCCAGCAGTCCCAGACAGGGCCAGCAGTACTTC.

This clonotype was seen more than once but under ten times. V is TRBV20-1 and J is TRBJ2-3; 11 nucleotides align to TRBD2. With V trimmed by 3 bases and J by 2 bases, 4 bases remained unmatched. Germline V CDR1 and CDR2: DFQATT, SNEGSKA (reference sequence). The CDR3 has 15 amino acids. CDR3 residues: CSASLLAGATDTQYF. The CDR3 DNA is TGCAGTGCTAGTCTACTAGCGGGGGCCACAGATACGCAGTATTTT.

This clonotype was seen at least ten times. The CDR3 reads CASSRGGDYGYTF. In DNA, the CDR3 is TGTGCCAGCAGCAGAGGGGGCGACTATGGCTACACCTTC. This chain links TRBV6-1 with TRBJ1-2; TRBD1 aligns across 7 bases. J was trimmed by 3 bases and V by 6 bases; bases with no gene match: 4. CDR3 length equals 13 residues. Germline CDR1 and CDR2: MNHNS and SASEGT.

The sample holds many counts of this clonotype. J is TRBJ2-7 and V is TRBV7-2, with D unclear. V was clipped by 1 base and J by 3 bases, with 10 bases between them. Germline lookup yields CDR1 SGHTA and CDR2 FQGNSA. CDR3 length equals 14 residues. Written as DNA, the CDR3 is TGTGCCAGCAGCTTAGGGGCAGTGGACTACGAGCAGTACTTC. It specifies CASSLGAVDYEQYF.

The chain's CDR3 is CATSDAGPTSPYGYTF. CDR3 sequence (DNA): TGTGCCACCAGTGACGCGGGTCCGACGAGCCCCTATGGCTACACCTTC. This chain links TRBV24-1 with TRBJ1-2; D remains unclear. This CDR3 has 16 residues. CDR1 is KGHDR and CDR2 is SFDVKD in the germline V gene. Trimming stripped 4 bases from V and 4 bases from J, with 18 bases between.

This clonotype was observed a few times. The CDR3 nucleotides read TGTGCCAGCACCCGCCTGTTCGGGACAGGGGCCTCTAGCACAGATACGCAGTATTTT. This sequence encodes CASTRLFGTGASSTDTQYF. This chain joins TRBV11-2 and TRBJ2-3; TRBD1 matches 10 bases. After removal of 7 bases from V and 0 bases from J, the junction contained 16 bases not matched to a gene. The CDR3 loop spans 19 amino acids. Germline V CDR1 and CDR2: SGHAT, FQNNGV.

This clonotype was recorded a few times. V gene TRBV20-1 combines with J gene TRBJ2-7; D may match TRBD1 or TRBD2 (6 bases each). This CDR3 has 14 amino acids. V was shortened by 7 bases and J by 4 bases, with 20 bases between the two germline ends. Germline loops: CDR1 DFQATT, CDR2 SNEGSKA (reference sequence). CDR3 sequence (DNA): TGCAGTGGGACCGGACAGTGGGACTGGTACGAGCAGTACTTC. Translated: CSGTGQWDWYEQYF.

This clonotype came up many times. The CDR3 coding sequence is TGTGCCAGCAGTTTAGGGGCCCCCGGCTTGAATCAGCCCCAGCATTTT. Residues: CASSLGAPGLNQPQHF. The V gene is TRBV12-3 or TRBV12-4, the J gene TRBJ1-5, with D hard to call. V was cut by 1 base and J by 4 bases, with 14 bases left in between. CDR3 length: 16 amino acids.